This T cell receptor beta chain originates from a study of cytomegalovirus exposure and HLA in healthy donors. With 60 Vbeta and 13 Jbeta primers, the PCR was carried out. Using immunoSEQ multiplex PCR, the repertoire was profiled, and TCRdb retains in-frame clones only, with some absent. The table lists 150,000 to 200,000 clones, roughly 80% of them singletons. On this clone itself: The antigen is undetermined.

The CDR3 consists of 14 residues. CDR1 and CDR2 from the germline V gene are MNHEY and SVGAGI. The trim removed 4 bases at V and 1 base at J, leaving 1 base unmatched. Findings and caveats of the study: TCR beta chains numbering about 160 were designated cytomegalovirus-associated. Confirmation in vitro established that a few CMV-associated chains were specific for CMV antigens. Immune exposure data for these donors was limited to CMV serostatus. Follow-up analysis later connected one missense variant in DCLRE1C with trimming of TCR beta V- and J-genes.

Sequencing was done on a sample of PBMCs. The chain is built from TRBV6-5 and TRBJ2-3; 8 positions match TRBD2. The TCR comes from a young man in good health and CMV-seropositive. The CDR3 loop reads CASSSGGRTDTQYF. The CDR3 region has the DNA TGTGCCAGCAGTTCGGGGGGGCGCACAGATACGCAGTATTTT.